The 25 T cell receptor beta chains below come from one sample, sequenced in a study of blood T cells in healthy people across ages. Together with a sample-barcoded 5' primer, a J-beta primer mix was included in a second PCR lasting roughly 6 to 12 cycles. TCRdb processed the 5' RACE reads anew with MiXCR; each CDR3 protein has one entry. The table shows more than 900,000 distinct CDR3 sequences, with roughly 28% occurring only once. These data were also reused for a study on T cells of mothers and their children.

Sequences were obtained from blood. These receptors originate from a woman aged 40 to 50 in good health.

Here the CDR3 reads CASSQGSLATYQETQYF. CDR3 DNA: TGCGCCAGCAGCCAAGGTTCCCTAGCAACGTACCAAGAGACCCAGTACTTC. V is TRBV4-1 and J is TRBJ2-5; perhaps TRBD2 as D (5 bases). Trimming pared 1 base from V and 0 bases from J, leaving 15 bases between. The germline V gene has CDR1 MGHRA and CDR2 YSYEKL. CDR3 size: 17 residues.

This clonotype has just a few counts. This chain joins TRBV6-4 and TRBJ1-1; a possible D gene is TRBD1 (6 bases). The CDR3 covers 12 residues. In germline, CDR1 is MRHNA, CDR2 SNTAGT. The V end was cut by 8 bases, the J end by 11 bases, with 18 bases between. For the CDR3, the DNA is TGTGCCAGCTTGTTCTTAGGACAGTGGGCTTTCTTT. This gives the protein CASLFLGQWAFF.

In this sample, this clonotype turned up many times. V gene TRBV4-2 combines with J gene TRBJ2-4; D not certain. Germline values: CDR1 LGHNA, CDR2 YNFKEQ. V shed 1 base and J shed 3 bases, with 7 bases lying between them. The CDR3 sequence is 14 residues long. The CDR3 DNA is TGTGCCAGCAGCCAAGGGCGGAACAAAAACATTCAGTACTTC. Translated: CASSQGRNKNIQYF.

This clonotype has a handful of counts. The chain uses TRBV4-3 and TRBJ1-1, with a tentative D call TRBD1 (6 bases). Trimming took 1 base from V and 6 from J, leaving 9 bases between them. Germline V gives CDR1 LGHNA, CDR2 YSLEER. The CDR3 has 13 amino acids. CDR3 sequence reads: CASSQGTGSEAFF. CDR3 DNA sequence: TGCGCCAGCAGCCAAGGAACAGGGTCTGAAGCTTTCTTT.

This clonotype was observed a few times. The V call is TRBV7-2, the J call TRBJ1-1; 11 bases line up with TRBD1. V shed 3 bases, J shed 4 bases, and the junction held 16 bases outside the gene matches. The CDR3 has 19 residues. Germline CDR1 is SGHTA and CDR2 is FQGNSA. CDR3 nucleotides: TGTGCCAGCAGCTTGTGGACAGGGGGCGAGGGTCAGGGGTCCACTGAAGCTTTCTTT. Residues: CASSLWTGGEGQGSTEAFF.

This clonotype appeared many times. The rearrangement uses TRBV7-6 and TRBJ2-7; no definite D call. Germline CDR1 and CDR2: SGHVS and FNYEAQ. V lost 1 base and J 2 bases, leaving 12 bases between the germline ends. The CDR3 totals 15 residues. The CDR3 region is CASSLGPSNTYEQYF. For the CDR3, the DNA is TGTGCCAGCAGCTTAGGACCGTCGAACACCTACGAGCAGTACTTC.

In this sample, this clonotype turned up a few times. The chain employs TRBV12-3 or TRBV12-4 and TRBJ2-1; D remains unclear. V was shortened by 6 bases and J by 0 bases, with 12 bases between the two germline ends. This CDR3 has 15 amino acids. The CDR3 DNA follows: TGTGCCAGCAGGGGCACCGTAAGCTCCTACAATGAGCAGTTCTTC. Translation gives CASRGTVSSYNEQFF.

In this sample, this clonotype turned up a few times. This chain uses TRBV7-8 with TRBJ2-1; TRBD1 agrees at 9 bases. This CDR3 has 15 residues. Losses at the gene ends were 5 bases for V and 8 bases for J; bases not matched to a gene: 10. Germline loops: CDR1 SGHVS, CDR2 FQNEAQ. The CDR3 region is CASSDNAGTGHEQFF. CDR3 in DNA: TGTGCCAGCAGCGACAACGCCGGGACAGGGCATGAGCAGTTCTTC.

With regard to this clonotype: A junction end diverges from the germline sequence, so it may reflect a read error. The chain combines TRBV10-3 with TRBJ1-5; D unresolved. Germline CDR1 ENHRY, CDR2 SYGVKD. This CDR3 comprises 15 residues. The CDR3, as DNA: TGTGCCATCAGGGAGGAGGTACATAGCAATCAGCCCCGGCATTTT. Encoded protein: CAIREEVHSNQPRHF.

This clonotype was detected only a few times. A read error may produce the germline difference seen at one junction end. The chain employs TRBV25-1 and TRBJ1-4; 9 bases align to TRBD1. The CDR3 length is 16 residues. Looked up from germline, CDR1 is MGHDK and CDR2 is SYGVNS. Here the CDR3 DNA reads TGTGCCGGCAGTCAATCACCGGGACAGGGATATGAAAAACTGTTTTTT. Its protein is CAGSQSPGQGYEKLFF.

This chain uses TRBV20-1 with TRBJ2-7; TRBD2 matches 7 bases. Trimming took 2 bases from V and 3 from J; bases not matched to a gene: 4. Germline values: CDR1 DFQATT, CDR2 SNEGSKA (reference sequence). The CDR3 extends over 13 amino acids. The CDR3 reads CSARIRDYYEQYF. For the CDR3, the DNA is TGCAGTGCTAGAATACGGGACTACTACGAGCAGTACTTC.

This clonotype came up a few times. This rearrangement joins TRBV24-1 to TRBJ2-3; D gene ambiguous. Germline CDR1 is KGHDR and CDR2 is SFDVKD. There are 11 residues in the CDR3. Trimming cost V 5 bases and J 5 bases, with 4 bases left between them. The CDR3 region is CATSGEDTQYF. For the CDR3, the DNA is TGTGCCACCAGTGGAGAAGATACGCAGTATTTT.

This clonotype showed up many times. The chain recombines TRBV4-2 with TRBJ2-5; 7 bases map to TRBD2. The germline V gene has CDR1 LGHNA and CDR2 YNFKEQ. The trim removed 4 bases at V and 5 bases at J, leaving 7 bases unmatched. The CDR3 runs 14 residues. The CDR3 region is CASSPRGNGETQYF. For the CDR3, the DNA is TGTGCCAGCAGCCCGCGGGGGAACGGCGAGACCCAGTACTTC.

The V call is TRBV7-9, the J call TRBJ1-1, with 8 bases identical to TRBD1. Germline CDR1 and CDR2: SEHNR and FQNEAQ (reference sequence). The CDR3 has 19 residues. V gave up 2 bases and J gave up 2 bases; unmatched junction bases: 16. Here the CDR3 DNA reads TGTGCCAGCAGCTTAAATACCCGGACAGGGCCGTCAACAAACACTGAAGCTTTCTTT. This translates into CASSLNTRTGPSTNTEAFF.

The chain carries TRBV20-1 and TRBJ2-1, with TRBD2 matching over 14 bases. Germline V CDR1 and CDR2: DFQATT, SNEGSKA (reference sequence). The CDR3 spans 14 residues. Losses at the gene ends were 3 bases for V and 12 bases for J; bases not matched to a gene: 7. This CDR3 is CSAREGLAGVGQFF. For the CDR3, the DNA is TGCAGTGCTAGGGAGGGACTAGCGGGAGTCGGGCAGTTCTTC.

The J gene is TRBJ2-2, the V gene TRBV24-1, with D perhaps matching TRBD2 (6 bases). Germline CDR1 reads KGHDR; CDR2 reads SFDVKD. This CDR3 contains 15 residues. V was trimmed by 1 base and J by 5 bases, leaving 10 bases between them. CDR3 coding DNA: TGTGCCACCAGTGATTTAGGGCGGGAAACCGGGGAGCTGTTTTTT. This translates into CATSDLGRETGELFF.

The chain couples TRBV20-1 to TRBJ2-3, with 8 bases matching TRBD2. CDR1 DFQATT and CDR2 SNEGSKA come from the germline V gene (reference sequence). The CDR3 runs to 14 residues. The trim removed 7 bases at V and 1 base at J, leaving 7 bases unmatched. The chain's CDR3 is CSVLLGGGTDTQYF. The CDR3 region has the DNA TGCAGTGTCTTACTCGGGGGGGGCACAGATACGCAGTATTTT.

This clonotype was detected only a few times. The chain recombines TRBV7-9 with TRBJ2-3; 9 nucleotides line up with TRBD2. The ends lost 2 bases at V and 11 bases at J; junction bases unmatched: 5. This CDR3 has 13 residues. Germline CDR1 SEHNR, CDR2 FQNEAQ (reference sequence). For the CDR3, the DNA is TGTGCCAGCAGCTTATCCCTACTAGCGGGGCAGTATTTT. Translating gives CASSLSLLAGQYF.

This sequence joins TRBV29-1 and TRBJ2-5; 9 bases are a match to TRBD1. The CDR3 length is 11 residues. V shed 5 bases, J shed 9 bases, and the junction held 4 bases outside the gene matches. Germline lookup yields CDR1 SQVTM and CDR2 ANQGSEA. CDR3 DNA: TGCAGCGTTTGGACAGGGGAGGCCCAGTACTTC. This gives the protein CSVWTGEAQYF.

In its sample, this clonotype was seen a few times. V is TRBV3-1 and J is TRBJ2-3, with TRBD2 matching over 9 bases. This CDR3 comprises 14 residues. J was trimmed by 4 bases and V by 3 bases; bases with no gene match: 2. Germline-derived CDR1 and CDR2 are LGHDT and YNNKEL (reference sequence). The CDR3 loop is CASSQRGGPDTQYF. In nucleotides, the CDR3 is TGTGCCAGCAGCCAGCGGGGGGGCCCAGATACGCAGTATTTT.

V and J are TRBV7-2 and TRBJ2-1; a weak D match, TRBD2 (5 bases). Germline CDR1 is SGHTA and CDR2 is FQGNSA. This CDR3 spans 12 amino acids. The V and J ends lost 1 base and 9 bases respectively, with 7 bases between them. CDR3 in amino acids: CASSLVTIEQFF. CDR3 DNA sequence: TGTGCCAGCAGCTTAGTGACTATTGAGCAGTTCTTC.

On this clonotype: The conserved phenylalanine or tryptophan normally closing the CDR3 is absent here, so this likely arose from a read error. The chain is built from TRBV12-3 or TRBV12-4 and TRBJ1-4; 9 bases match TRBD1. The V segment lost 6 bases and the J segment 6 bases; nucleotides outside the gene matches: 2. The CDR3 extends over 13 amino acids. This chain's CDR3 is CASSTGGDEKLFV. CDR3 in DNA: TGTGCCAGCAGCACAGGGGGCGATGAAAAACTGTTTGTT.

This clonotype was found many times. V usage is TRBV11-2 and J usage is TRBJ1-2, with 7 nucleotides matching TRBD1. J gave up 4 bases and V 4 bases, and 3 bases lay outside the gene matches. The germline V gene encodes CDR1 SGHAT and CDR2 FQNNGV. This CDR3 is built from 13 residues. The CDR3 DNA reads TGTGCCAGCAGCTCCACAGGGGTCTATGGCTACACCTTC. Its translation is CASSSTGVYGYTF.

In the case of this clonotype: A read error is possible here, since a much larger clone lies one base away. The CDR3 DNA is TGTGCCAGCAGCGGGGCCCCGGACAGGCACCCCGCTAACTATGGCCACACCTTC. Amino acids: CASSGAPDRHPANYGHTF. J is TRBJ1-2 and V is TRBV9; 7 bases match TRBD1. CDR1 is SGDLS, CDR2 YYNGEE, per germline. The CDR3 extends over 18 amino acids.

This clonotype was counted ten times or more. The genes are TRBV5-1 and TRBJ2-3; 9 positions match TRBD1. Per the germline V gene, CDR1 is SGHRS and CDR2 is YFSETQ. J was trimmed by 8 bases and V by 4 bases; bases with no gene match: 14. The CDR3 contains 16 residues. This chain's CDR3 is CASSLTGGSVSFTQYF. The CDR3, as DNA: TGCGCCAGCAGCCTAACAGGGGGCTCGGTATCGTTTACGCAGTATTTT.